The 26 T cell receptor beta chains presented below share a single source sample, sequenced in a study of cytomegalovirus exposure and HLA in healthy donors. Primers included in the PCR were 60 Vbeta and 13 Jbeta primers. Method: immunoSEQ multiplex PCR; TCRdb's copy keeps in-frame clones and lacks some. The table includes about 130,000 clones, 80% detected once. Sequencing was performed on PBMCs. The receptor source for this set is a woman between 35 and 50 years old in good health and CMV-seronegative.

V is TRBV2 and J is TRBJ1-1, with 8 bases identical to TRBD1. Germline lookup yields CDR1 SNHLY and CDR2 FYNNEI. This CDR3 region has 14 residues. The trim removed 4 bases at V and 4 bases at J, leaving 5 bases unmatched. CDR3 in amino acids: CASSGQGLGTEAFF. The CDR3 coding sequence is TGTGCCAGCAGTGGACAGGGGTTGGGCACTGAAGCTTTCTTT. Complete variable domain (other parts from reference TRBV2 and TRBJ1-1): EPEVTQTPSHQVTQMGQEVILRCVPISNHLYFYWYRQILGQKVEFLVSFYNNEISEKSEIFDDQFSVERPDGSNFTLKIRSTKLEDSAMYFCASSGQGLGTEAFFGQGTRLTVV.

The chain links TRBV4-3 to TRBJ2-1; TRBD2 matches at 10 bases. Germline V CDR1 and CDR2: LGHNA, YSLEER. The ends lost 1 base at V and 9 bases at J; junction bases unmatched: 9. The CDR3 is 16 residues long. The CDR3 sequence is CASSQGASGSVGEQFF. The CDR3 nucleotides are TGCGCCAGCAGCCAAGGGGCTAGCGGGAGTGTAGGTGAGCAGTTCTTC.

The rearrangement links TRBV4-2 to TRBJ2-5, with 7 bases aligning to TRBD1. The J call may be incorrect, as the DNA end agrees better with TRBJ2-7. Germline V CDR1 and CDR2: LGHNA, YNFKEQ. The CDR3 loop spans 18 amino acids. The CDR3 sequence is CASSQDLSRGLGSYEQYF. The CDR3 DNA follows: TGTGCCAGCAGCCAAGATCTCAGCAGGGGGTTGGGGTCCTACGAGCAGTACTTC.

The chain links TRBV6-5 to TRBJ1-2; no clear D gene. The CDR3 sequence is 13 residues long. V was clipped by 6 bases and J by 6 bases, with 14 bases between them. Germline CDR1 reads MNHEY; CDR2 reads SVGAGI. The CDR3 loop reads CASSRRGQNGYTF. CDR3 DNA sequence: TGTGCCAGCAGCCGAAGAGGGCAGAATGGCTACACCTTC.

The rearrangement joins TRBV7-2 to TRBJ1-1, with unresolved D. The V gene lost 4 bases and the J gene lost 2 bases, with 5 bases spanning the gap. CDR1 and CDR2 (germline): SGHTA, FQGNSA. This CDR3 has 12 amino acids. The CDR3 spells CASSSYNTEAFF. The CDR3 bases are TGTGCCAGCAGCTCCTATAACACTGAAGCTTTCTTT.

The V call is TRBV27, the J call TRBJ2-1, with D perhaps TRBD2 (5 bases). The CDR3 has 13 amino acids. The germline CDR1 and CDR2 sequences are MNHEY and SMNVEV (reference sequence). V lost 5 bases to trimming and J lost 9 bases, with 14 bases between them. The CDR3 spells CASSLGRWGEQFF. In DNA form, the CDR3 reads TGTGCCAGCAGTCTGGGGAGATGGGGTGAGCAGTTCTTC.

The chain combines TRBV5-5 with TRBJ2-5, with D possibly being TRBD1 (5 bases). V was pared by 4 bases and J by 5 bases, with 15 bases between. The CDR3 spans 14 residues. Germline V CDR1 and CDR2: SGHKS, YYEKEE (reference sequence). For the CDR3, the DNA is TGTGCCAGCAGCAAACAGGTTACCGGGGAGACCCAGTACTTC. Its protein product is CASSKQVTGETQYF.

The genes are TRBV19 and TRBJ2-3, with 10 nucleotides matching TRBD2. CDR1 is LNHDA and CDR2 is SQIVND in the germline V gene (reference sequence). There are 16 residues in the CDR3. The J segment lost 4 bases and the V segment lost 2 bases, leaving 6 bases of the junction unmatched. Here the CDR3 DNA reads TGTGCCAGTAGTATACTAGCGGGAGAAGGCGCAGATACGCAGTATTTT. It is translated as CASSILAGEGADTQYF.

CDR3 DNA sequence: TGTGCCAGTAGTACCGTAACAGGGAACACTGAAGCTTTCTTT. This translates into CASSTVTGNTEAFF. The chain joins TRBV19 to TRBJ1-1; D possibly corresponds to TRBD1 (5 bases). Trimming pared 4 bases from V and 1 base from J, leaving 10 bases between. Germline CDR1 and CDR2: LNHDA and SQIVND (reference sequence). There are 14 residues in the CDR3.

This clone has only a few counts. The CDR3 is CASTRLPGQGGYGYTF. The CDR3 nucleotides read TGCGCCAGTACGAGATTACCGGGACAGGGGGGCTATGGCTACACCTTC. The gene calls are TRBV5-1 and TRBJ1-2, with 11 bases identical to TRBD1. V lost 8 bases, J lost 4 bases, and 13 bases stayed unmatched. CDR3 size: 16 residues. CDR1 SGHRS and CDR2 YFSETQ come from the germline V gene.

The CDR3: CASSLAGGVSDIQYF. CDR3 coding DNA: TGTGCCAGCAGTTTAGCGGGGGGGGTCAGTGACATTCAGTACTTC. The chain employs TRBV6-5 and TRBJ2-4; 11 bases align to TRBD2. V lost 4 bases, J lost 8 bases, and 7 bases stayed unmatched. The CDR3 has 15 residues. Germline-derived CDR1 and CDR2 are MNHEY and SVGAGI.

The V and J genes are TRBV12-5 and TRBJ2-3; D unresolved. This CDR3 contains 14 residues. The germline V gene has CDR1 LGHNT and CDR2 FRNRAP. The V gene lost 7 bases and the J gene lost 4 bases, with 15 bases spanning the gap. The CDR3 here is CASAPDSQPDTQYF. CDR3 DNA sequence: TGTGCTAGTGCCCCTGACTCGCAACCAGATACGCAGTATTTT.

CDR3 coding DNA: TGTGCCACTCAACCGGGACAGGCCTACGAGCAGTACTTC. Residues: CATQPGQAYEQYF. This rearrangement joins TRBV11-3 to TRBJ2-7, with TRBD1 matching 8 bases. CDR3 length: 13 amino acids. V shed 10 bases, J shed 2 bases, and the junction held 7 bases outside the gene matches. Germline loops: CDR1 SGHNT, CDR2 YENEEA.

The V gene is TRBV7-2, the J gene TRBJ1-1; TRBD1 might be the D (5 bases). Germline V lookup: CDR1 SGHTA, CDR2 FQGNSA. The CDR3 contains 16 residues. Trimming shortened V by 2 bases and J by 1 base, and 14 bases separated the two germline ends. CDR3: CASSLKSGATNTEAFF. In DNA form, the CDR3 reads TGTGCCAGCAGCTTAAAGAGCGGGGCGACGAACACTGAAGCTTTCTTT.

CDR3 protein: CASSKRVVGNTIYF. In DNA form, the CDR3 reads TGTGCCAGCAGCAAGAGAGTTGTAGGAAACACCATATATTTT. This chain uses TRBV21-1 with TRBJ1-3. TRBV21-1 is described as a pseudogene. The CDR3 consists of 14 residues.

The genes are TRBV5-1 and TRBJ2-5; 7 positions match TRBD2. The CDR3 covers 16 residues. In germline, CDR1 is SGHRS, CDR2 YFSETQ. V shed 0 bases, J shed 5 bases, and the junction held 10 bases outside the gene matches. In DNA form, the CDR3 reads TGCGCCAGCAGCTTGGTTGCGACTAGCTTTCGGGAGACCCAGTACTTC. Translated: CASSLVATSFRETQYF. Filled out from reference TRBV5-1 and TRBJ2-5, the complete variable domain reads KAGVTQTPRYLIKTRGQQVTLSCSPISGHRSVSWYQQTPGQGLQFLFEYFSETQRNKGNFPGRFSGRQFSNSRSEMNVSTLELGDSALYLCASSLVATSFRETQYFGPGTRLLVL.

This clone appeared once. This chain uses TRBV4-3 with TRBJ2-7; 8 bases align to TRBD2. The germline gives CDR1 LGHNA, CDR2 YSLEER. Losses at the gene ends were 0 bases for V and 0 bases for J; bases not matched to a gene: 4. The CDR3 contains 16 residues. Here the CDR3 reads CASSQDWLAGSYEQYF. The CDR3 nucleotides are TGCGCCAGCAGCCAAGATTGGCTAGCGGGCTCCTACGAGCAGTACTTC.

This chain links TRBV4-1 with TRBJ1-5; a weak D match, TRBD1 (5 bases). V lost 1 base and J 1 base, leaving 14 bases between the germline ends. Germline CDR1 reads MGHRA; CDR2 reads YSYEKL. This CDR3 comprises 17 residues. CDR3 region: CASSQGGPGMSNQPQHF. In DNA form, the CDR3 reads TGCGCCAGCAGCCAAGGAGGTCCAGGGATGAGCAATCAGCCCCAGCATTTT.

The count of this clone is one. The J gene is TRBJ2-7, the V gene TRBV28; TRBD1 matches 9 bases. The J segment lost 5 bases and the V segment lost 8 bases, leaving 10 bases of the junction unmatched. Germline values: CDR1 MDHEN, CDR2 SYDVKM. The CDR3 has 14 amino acids. The CDR3 loop reads CASGRQGGTHEQYF. The DNA for the CDR3 is TGTGCCAGCGGTCGACAGGGGGGGACCCACGAGCAGTACTTC.

The chain links TRBV4-2 to TRBJ1-5, with TRBD1 matching over 11 bases. Germline V gene sequence: CDR1 LGHNA, CDR2 YNFKEQ. The CDR3 loop spans 16 amino acids. J was trimmed by 1 base and V by 1 base; bases with no gene match: 0. CDR3 loop: CASSQGDRGSNQPQHF. The CDR3 DNA sequence: TGTGCCAGCAGCCAAGGGGACAGGGGGAGCAATCAGCCCCAGCATTTT.

V is TRBV19 and J is TRBJ2-7; TRBD1 matches at 10 bases. J was trimmed by 7 bases and V by 5 bases; bases with no gene match: 8. The CDR3 has 14 amino acids. Germline values: CDR1 LNHDA, CDR2 SQIVND (reference sequence). The CDR3 sequence is CASSPGTGVGEQYF. The CDR3 nucleotides read TGTGCCAGTAGTCCCGGGACAGGGGTTGGGGAGCAGTACTTC.

The V gene is TRBV7-9, the J gene TRBJ2-5; 10 bases line up with TRBD2. This CDR3 contains 15 residues. V dropped 5 bases and J dropped 1; count of bases not matched to a gene: 4. Germline V gives CDR1 SEHNR, CDR2 FQNEAQ (reference sequence). CDR3 protein: CASSPSGSVQETQYF. The CDR3 coding sequence is TGTGCCAGCAGCCCTAGCGGGAGCGTCCAAGAGACCCAGTACTTC.

CDR3 loop: CASSLAYAGRYF. The CDR3 DNA reads as TGTGCCAGCAGCTTGGCCTATGCAGGGCGGTACTTC. The rearrangement uses TRBV5-8 and TRBJ2-4, with D possibly matching TRBD1 (5 bases). Germline loops: CDR1 SGHTS, CDR2 YDEGEE. The CDR3 is 12 residues long. V lost 0 bases and J lost 15, with 13 bases in between.

This chain links TRBV2 with TRBJ1-2; 7 bases are a match to TRBD1. Germline assignment: CDR1 SNHLY and CDR2 FYNNEI. V lost 4 bases, J lost 8 bases, and 10 bases stayed unmatched. The CDR3 consists of 14 residues. The CDR3 nucleotides read TGTGCCAGCAGTGGATCCAGGGGGTCGTTCGGCTACACCTTC. Protein product: CASSGSRGSFGYTF.

The chain combines TRBV5-6 with TRBJ2-5; D not resolved. This CDR3 comprises 13 residues. Germline CDR1 reads SGHDT; CDR2 reads YYEEEE. V lost 1 base to trimming and J lost 5 bases, with 9 bases between them. Here the CDR3 reads CASSLWQVETQYF. CDR3 in DNA: TGTGCCAGCAGCTTGTGGCAGGTTGAGACCCAGTACTTC.

This chain connects TRBV7-6 to TRBJ2-3; 12 bases are a match to TRBD2. Looked up from germline, CDR1 is SGHVS and CDR2 is FNYEAQ. This CDR3 has 16 residues. J gave up 4 bases and V 5 bases, and 7 bases lay outside the gene matches. CDR3 loop: CASSPRTSGNSDTQYF. For the CDR3, the DNA is TGTGCCAGCAGCCCCCGGACTAGCGGGAATTCAGATACGCAGTATTTT. The variable domain in full, with the rest retrieved from reference TRBV7-6 and TRBJ2-3, is GAGVSQSPRYKVTKRGQDVALRCDPISGHVSLYWYRQALGQGPEFLTYFNYEAQQDKSGLPNDRFSAERPEGSISTLTIQRTEQRDSAMYRCASSPRTSGNSDTQYFGPGTRLTVL.